Following are 11 T cell receptor beta chains from one sample sequenced in a study of beta chain features in type 1 diabetes. General study findings and limits: When Type 1 diabetes patients were examined, their TCRB CDR3s proved moderately but significantly shorter in all four CD4+ subsets.

Reverse transcription of all isolated RNA meant that expressed TCRB transcripts were sequenced. TCRdb keeps only in-frame clones here, not all; method: immunoSEQ multiplex PCR. The sample yields a few hundred thousand clones, 9.6% seen once. Antigens for these TCRs are unknown. The sample taken for sequencing was central memory CD4+ T cells from blood. Receptors were obtained from a man under 40 with type 1 diabetes.

This clone has just a few counts. Here the CDR3 DNA reads TGCGCCACCCAAACGGGGCGACGGCAAGAGACCCAGTACTTC. This gives the protein CATQTGRRQETQYF. J is TRBJ2-5 and V is TRBV5-1; the D call may be TRBD1 or TRBD2 (5 bases each). CDR3 length: 14 residues. Trimming pared 9 bases from V and 2 bases from J, leaving 17 bases between. The V gene's germline CDR1 is SGHRS and CDR2 YFSETQ.

This rearrangement joins TRBV6-5 to TRBJ2-5; D is tentatively TRBD1 or TRBD2 (5 bases each). Germline-derived CDR1 and CDR2 are MNHEY and SVGAGI. V was trimmed by 0 bases and J by 1 base, leaving 9 bases between them. The CDR3 is 15 residues long. The CDR3 nucleotides read TGTGCCAGCAGTTACTCGGGACGGGTCCAAGAGACCCAGTACTTC. Amino acids: CASSYSGRVQETQYF.

This clone appeared a few times. The J gene is TRBJ2-3, the V gene TRBV28; 8 nucleotides align to TRBD2. V lost 5 bases and J lost 2; bases outside the gene matches: 9. Germline V gene lookup returns CDR1 MDHEN and CDR2 SYDVKM. The CDR3 has 16 amino acids. For the CDR3, the DNA is TGTGCCAGCAGTAGTGGGAGAGCGGGAGCCACAGATACGCAGTATTTT. It translates to CASSSGRAGATDTQYF.

The CDR3, as DNA: TGCGCCAGCAGCTTGGAAGGGCCCTGGGGTACGCAGTATTTT. Its translation is CASSLEGPWGTQYF. The gene calls are TRBV5-1 and TRBJ2-3; D unresolved. Germline V CDR1 and CDR2: SGHRS, YFSETQ. Trimming shortened V by 0 bases and J by 8 bases, and 13 bases separated the two germline ends. CDR3 size: 14 residues.

The CDR3 DNA sequence: TGTGCCAGCAGTCCCGCAGTTGGGGGCAGGACTGAAGCTTTCTTT. Translation gives CASSPAVGGRTEAFF. This chain uses TRBV6-6 with TRBJ1-1; D is possibly TRBD1 (6 bases). Germline CDR1 MNHNY, CDR2 SVGAGI (reference sequence). The V end lost 5 bases, the J end lost 5 bases, and 18 bases lay between the germline ends. The CDR3 has 15 amino acids.

The gene calls are TRBV5-4 and TRBJ2-1, with D perhaps TRBD1 (5 bases). Germline CDR1 is SGHNT and CDR2 is YYREEE (reference sequence). The V and J ends lost 7 bases and 6 bases respectively, with 17 bases between them. The CDR3 length is 14 residues. The CDR3 region has the DNA TGTGCCAGCGGCTGGGATTGGCAGGGCAATGAGCAGTTCTTC. Translation gives CASGWDWQGNEQFF.

This clone was detected a few times. CDR3 sequence: CSVDTTQPNTEAFF. CDR3 DNA sequence: TGCAGCGTTGATACCACGCAGCCCAACACTGAAGCTTTCTTT. The V and J genes are TRBV29-1 and TRBJ1-1, with unresolved D. CDR3 length: 14 amino acids. Between the trimmed V and J ends, which lost 3 bases and 2 bases, there was a span of 13 bases. The germline gives CDR1 SQVTM, CDR2 ANQGSEA.

The genes are TRBV6-1 and TRBJ1-1; possibly TRBD1 for D (6 bases). The V end lost 2 bases, the J end lost 0 bases, and 13 bases lay between the germline ends. The CDR3 covers 16 residues. Looked up from germline, CDR1 is MNHNS and CDR2 is SASEGT. Here the CDR3 reads CASSETLYRVNTEAFF. The CDR3 DNA sequence: TGTGCCAGCAGTGAAACCTTGTACAGGGTGAACACTGAAGCTTTCTTT.

The V call is TRBV5-6, the J call TRBJ2-1; 10 positions agree with TRBD2. CDR1 and CDR2 (germline): SGHDT, YYEEEE. The CDR3 loop spans 17 amino acids. With 1 base clipped from V and 2 bases from J, the junction kept 6 bases outside the gene matches. CDR3 coding DNA: TGTGCCAGCAGCTTGAATTTAGCGGGAGGCGCCTACAATGAGCAGTTCTTC. It specifies CASSLNLAGGAYNEQFF.

This clone has just a few counts. The V and J genes are TRBV7-6 and TRBJ2-2; 10 bases are shared with TRBD2. The J segment lost 8 bases and the V segment lost 5 bases, leaving 11 bases of the junction unmatched. The V gene's germline CDR1 is SGHVS and CDR2 FNYEAQ. The CDR3 is 16 residues long. The CDR3 spells CASSPPGLAMSGELFF. The CDR3 coding sequence is TGTGCCAGCAGCCCCCCGGGACTAGCGATGTCTGGGGAGCTGTTTTTT.

This clone was counted ten times or more. CDR3 protein: CASSPGAGVNTGELFF. CDR3 coding DNA: TGTGCCAGCAGCCCAGGGGCCGGGGTGAACACCGGGGAGCTGTTTTTT. The chain joins TRBV7-2 to TRBJ2-2, with TRBD1 as a possible D gene (6 bases). This CDR3 spans 16 amino acids. Trimming shortened V by 5 bases and J by 1 base, and 14 bases separated the two germline ends. Germline loops: CDR1 SGHTA, CDR2 FQGNSA.